The 26 T cell receptor beta chains below come from one sample, sequenced in a study of CD8 T cells in ankylosing spondylitis. Study-level points and caveats: What seemed typical of ankylosing spondylitis blood was a TCR beta motif built from roughly eight highly homologous variants.

Their antigens remain unidentified. TCRdb re-analysed the 5' RACE reads in MiXCR, keeping a single row per CDR3 protein. This table has fewer than 400,000 distinct CDR3 sequences, roughly 8% appearing once. The sample consisted of blood, either unsorted or a sorted T cell fraction (not recorded which). The receptors originated from a male donor with ankylosing spondylitis.

The chain couples TRBV29-1 to TRBJ2-3; 8 nucleotides align to TRBD2. Losses at the gene ends were 2 bases for V and 5 bases for J; bases not matched to a gene: 9. CDR1 and CDR2 (germline): SQVTM, ANQGSEA. CDR3 length: 15 amino acids. CDR3 nucleotides: TGCAGCGTTGAACCGACTAGCGCAAACAGAGATACGCAGTATTTT. Translated: CSVEPTSANRDTQYF.

The table lists this clonotype with a few counts. CDR3 DNA: TGCGCCAGCGGACTAGCGGCGAACACCGGGGAGCTGTTTTTT. Residues: CASGLAANTGELFF. The genes are TRBV5-1 and TRBJ2-2; the match to TRBD2 covers 10 bases. Germline CDR1 reads SGHRS; CDR2 reads YFSETQ. The trim removed 7 bases at V and 0 bases at J, leaving 0 bases unmatched. This CDR3 comprises 14 residues.

This clonotype was seen at least ten times. The rearrangement joins TRBV7-3 to TRBJ2-3, with D tentatively TRBD2 (6 bases). Deletions cut 3 bases from V and 1 base from J, with 8 bases between. Germline CDR1 is SGHTA and CDR2 is FQGTGA. CDR3 length: 14 amino acids. The CDR3 here is CASSFSGGTDTQYF. As DNA, the CDR3 is TGTGCCAGCAGCTTTTCGGGGGGCACAGATACGCAGTATTTT.

The CDR3 loop reads CASSFELAANTGELFF. The CDR3 region has the DNA TGTGCCAGCAGCTTTGAACTAGCGGCGAACACCGGGGAGCTGTTTTTT. This chain uses TRBV7-2 with TRBJ2-2; 8 nucleotides line up with TRBD2. Unmatched junction bases numbered 3, after V lost 3 bases and J lost 0 bases. CDR1 SGHTA and CDR2 FQGNSA come from the germline V gene. This CDR3 is 16 amino acids long.

This clonotype showed up many times. The rearrangement uses TRBV28 and TRBJ2-2; D is unclear. Germline V CDR1 and CDR2: MDHEN, SYDVKM. The CDR3 totals 14 residues. V was clipped by 3 bases and J by 2 bases, with 7 bases between them. CDR3 sequence: CASSFTGNTGELFF. For the CDR3, the DNA is TGTGCCAGCAGTTTTACGGGTAACACCGGGGAGCTGTTTTTT.

V gene TRBV29-1 combines with J gene TRBJ2-7, with TRBD1 matching over 7 bases. The CDR3 runs 16 residues. The junction had 17 bases not matched to a gene; V was cut back by 6 bases and J by 3 bases. The germline V gene has CDR1 SQVTM and CDR2 ANQGSEA. Written as DNA, the CDR3 is TGCAGCGTGGGGCCGACCAGGGGGTCAGGGCACTACGAGCAGTACTTC. This translates into CSVGPTRGSGHYEQYF.

This clonotype came up many times. This sequence joins TRBV20-1 and TRBJ2-1, with TRBD2 matching 11 bases. CDR3 size: 12 residues. Germline V CDR1 and CDR2: DFQATT, SNEGSKA (reference sequence). The ends lost 1 base at V and 16 bases at J; junction bases unmatched: 6. As DNA, the CDR3 is TGCAGTGCTAGAGTGACTAGCGGGAATGTTTTCTTC. This codes for CSARVTSGNVFF.

The gene calls are TRBV5-1 and TRBJ2-5, with D perhaps matching TRBD1 (5 bases). CDR1 and CDR2 from the germline V gene are SGHRS and YFSETQ. The V and J ends lost 0 bases and 2 bases respectively, with 11 bases between them. This CDR3 is built from 15 residues. The CDR3 DNA reads TGCGCCAGCAGCTTGGCCCAGGGATGGCAAGAGACCCAGTACTTC. Its translation is CASSLAQGWQETQYF.

The sample holds a few counts of this clonotype. V usage is TRBV29-1 and J usage is TRBJ1-4, with D perhaps TRBD1 (6 bases). Germline assignment: CDR1 SQVTM and CDR2 ANQGSEA. Trimming removed 0 bases from V and 4 bases from J, with 15 bases in between. CDR3 length: 16 residues. For the CDR3, the DNA is TGCAGCGTTGAAGATCCAGATGGACAGATTAATGAAAAACTGTTTTTT. This translates into CSVEDPDGQINEKLFF.

This clonotype occurred many times. V gene TRBV7-9 combines with J gene TRBJ2-7; tentatively, D is TRBD1 or TRBD2 (5 bases each). CDR3 length equals 13 residues. V lost 7 bases to trimming and J lost 2 bases, with 12 bases between them. The germline V gene encodes CDR1 SEHNR and CDR2 FQNEAQ (reference sequence). CDR3 in amino acids: CASTRDGPYEQYF. The CDR3 DNA reads as TGTGCCAGCACCCGGGACGGTCCCTACGAGCAGTACTTC.

The rearrangement joins TRBV13 to TRBJ2-1; 10 nucleotides line up with TRBD2. This CDR3 has 16 residues. V shed 0 bases and J 9 bases; nucleotides not matched to a gene: 8. Per the germline V gene, CDR1 is PRHDT and CDR2 is FYEKMQ (reference sequence). CDR3: CASSLGGLAGEGEQFF. CDR3 coding DNA: TGTGCCAGCAGCTTAGGCGGGCTAGCGGGAGAAGGTGAGCAGTTCTTC.

This clonotype has only a few counts. The genes are TRBV10-3 and TRBJ2-3; 7 nucleotides match TRBD1. The trim removed 8 bases at V and 2 bases at J, leaving 7 bases unmatched. This CDR3 spans 14 amino acids. The germline gives CDR1 ENHRY, CDR2 SYGVKD. The CDR3 DNA sequence: TGTGCCATCGGGGACGAGGGGGCCACAGATACGCAGTATTTT. Translated, it gives CAIGDEGATDTQYF.

V gene TRBV28 combines with J gene TRBJ2-5, with D possibly being TRBD2 (5 bases). The CDR3 is 12 residues long. V was cut by 6 bases and J by 4 bases, with 9 bases left in between. Germline V lookup: CDR1 MDHEN, CDR2 SYDVKM. CDR3 nucleotides: TGTGCCAGCAGCCAACTAGGAGAGACCCAGTACTTC. Protein product: CASSQLGETQYF.

For the CDR3, the DNA is TGTGCCAGCAGCCCCAATAGCGGGAGCGACAATGAGCAGTTCTTC. Its protein product is CASSPNSGSDNEQFF. This rearrangement joins TRBV5-5 to TRBJ2-1, with TRBD2 identical over 9 bases. V lost 4 bases and J lost 5; bases outside the gene matches: 7. Per germline, CDR1 SGHKS and CDR2 YYEKEE (reference sequence). This CDR3 contains 15 residues.

The chain employs TRBV20-1 and TRBJ2-7; tentative D call: TRBD2 (6 bases). Germline V gives CDR1 DFQATT, CDR2 SNEGSKA (reference sequence). V lost 3 bases and J lost 0, with 12 bases in between. The CDR3 extends over 14 amino acids. The CDR3 region has the DNA TGCAGTGCTAGCTCGGGGGTGGTCTCCTACGAGCAGTACTTC. It translates to CSASSGVVSYEQYF.

There are a few counts of this clonotype. The rearrangement joins TRBV2 to TRBJ2-7, with a possible D match to TRBD1 (5 bases). The CDR3 length is 15 residues. Germline values: CDR1 SNHLY, CDR2 FYNNEI. V lost 3 bases to trimming and J lost 3 bases, with 15 bases between them. CDR3 coding DNA: TGTGCCAGCAGTGATAGGGCAGGGCGGATCTACGAGCAGTACTTC. Amino acid sequence: CASSDRAGRIYEQYF.

This clonotype was found a few times. The chain links TRBV20-1 to TRBJ2-2; D might be TRBD1 or TRBD2, each matching 6 bases. Deletions cut 6 bases from V and 4 bases from J, with 18 bases between. CDR3 length: 15 amino acids. The V gene's germline CDR1 is DFQATT and CDR2 SNEGSKA (reference sequence). CDR3 bases: TGCAGTGCCCCAGTAGGGGGGAGATTCACCGGGGAGCTGTTTTTT. Its protein is CSAPVGGRFTGELFF.

There are a few counts of this clonotype. The V call is TRBV3-1, the J call TRBJ2-7; TRBD1 matches 7 bases. Germline CDR1 reads LGHDT; CDR2 reads YNNKEL (reference sequence). This CDR3 has 15 amino acids. J was trimmed by 6 bases and V by 4 bases; bases with no gene match: 12. CDR3 bases: TGTGCCAGCAGCCCCCGGGCAGGGGGATTCTCCGAGCAGTACTTC. Translating gives CASSPRAGGFSEQYF.

This clonotype was observed a handful of times. The gene calls are TRBV27 and TRBJ1-1, with D possibly TRBD1 on 6 matching bases. The length of the CDR3 is 14 residues. Per germline, CDR1 MNHEY and CDR2 SMNVEV (reference sequence). Trimming took off 2 bases at V and 8 bases at J, with 15 bases between the two ends. The CDR3 nucleotides are TGTGCCAGCAGTTTACAGCCGGGACATTGGGAAGCTTTCTTT. Its translation is CASSLQPGHWEAFF.

The chain recombines TRBV20-1 with TRBJ2-5; TRBD2 agrees at 13 bases. V dropped 3 bases and J dropped 5; count of bases not matched to a gene: 6. CDR3 length equals 15 residues. Germline V gene sequence: CDR1 DFQATT, CDR2 SNEGSKA (reference sequence). CDR3 loop: CSASQLAGGPETQYF. CDR3 sequence (DNA): TGCAGTGCTAGCCAACTAGCGGGAGGGCCGGAGACCCAGTACTTC.

This clonotype was picked up a small number of times. The J gene is TRBJ2-5, the V gene TRBV20-1; tentative D call: TRBD1 (5 bases). The length of the CDR3 is 13 residues. Germline CDR1 DFQATT, CDR2 SNEGSKA (reference sequence). Trimming removed 1 base from V and 7 bases from J, with 13 bases in between. CDR3 sequence (DNA): TGCAGTGCTAGAGTTAAGGGGCCTAGGACCCAGTACTTC. Translated: CSARVKGPRTQYF.

This clonotype was observed many times. The V call is TRBV29-1, the J call TRBJ2-5; 10 bases are shared with TRBD2. The CDR3 consists of 15 residues. The J segment lost 5 bases and the V segment lost 7 bases, leaving 13 bases of the junction unmatched. Germline V lookup: CDR1 SQVTM, CDR2 ANQGSEA. The CDR3 DNA follows: TGCAGCGGAGGAATAGCGGGAGGAGTGTGGGAGACCCAGTACTTC. Protein sequence: CSGGIAGGVWETQYF.

This clonotype came up many times. This rearrangement joins TRBV5-6 to TRBJ1-4, with TRBD1 identical over 7 bases. Germline CDR1 reads SGHDT; CDR2 reads YYEEEE. This CDR3 region has 15 residues. V trimming: 5 bases; J trimming: 4 bases; junction bases outside the gene matches: 8. CDR3 DNA: TGTGCCAGCAGTCGGACCGGGACAGATAATGAAAAACTGTTTTTT. Translation: CASSRTGTDNEKLFF.

The chain has TRBV7-2 and TRBJ1-5; 9 bases are a match to TRBD1. The CDR3 runs to 14 residues. Losses at the gene ends were 2 bases for V and 7 bases for J; bases not matched to a gene: 3. Germline CDR1 and CDR2: SGHTA and FQGNSA. CDR3 bases: TGTGCCAGCAGCTTAAACAGGGGGCTCCAGCCCCAGCATTTT. Translated, it gives CASSLNRGLQPQHF.

This chain joins TRBV15 and TRBJ2-5; D is uncertain. The CDR3 has 13 amino acids. Germline V gives CDR1 LNHNV, CDR2 YYDKDF (reference sequence). Trimming removed 0 bases from V and 13 bases from J, with 15 bases in between. This chain's CDR3 is CATSRDHAARRYF. Here the CDR3 DNA reads TGTGCCACCAGCAGAGATCACGCGGCACGACGGTACTTC.

V gene TRBV2 combines with J gene TRBJ2-1; 7 positions match TRBD1. The V gene's germline CDR1 is SNHLY and CDR2 FYNNEI. The CDR3 sequence is 16 residues long. Losses at the gene ends were 6 bases for V and 1 base for J; bases not matched to a gene: 9. DNA for the CDR3: TGTGCCAGCAGAAAGATGGCAGGGGGATCCTACAATGAGCAGTTCTTC. It specifies CASRKMAGGSYNEQFF.